This paragraph reports one TCR beta chain. This sample was taken from a study of blood T cell repertoires in COVID-19. Study-wide context: Donors in the United States, Italy and Spain gave samples during acute or convalescent COVID-19. PBMCs, B-cell-depleted T cells, or T cells provided the cDNA or gDNA that made up the material.

Germline values: CDR1 SGHRS, CDR2 YFSETQ. This CDR3 is built from 13 residues. Trimming pared 2 bases from V and 5 bases from J, leaving 10 bases between. In the source study's methods: Amplifying reference gene primers gave estimates of nucleated cell counts. TCRdb's copy holds only in-frame clones and misses some; the assay was immunoSEQ multiplex PCR. V and J calls and clone size are given by that table; D and trimming were obtained from the DNA. The sample has 200,000 to 300,000 clones; 65% to 85% are singletons. Input material: peripheral blood. The receptor's source is a woman aged 40 to 55 who had recovered from COVID-19. The chain joins TRBV5-1 to TRBJ1-1; TRBD1 is a possible D gene (6 bases). The CDR3 sequence: CASSFNRVTEAFF. DNA of the CDR3: TGCGCCAGCAGCTTCAACAGGGTAACTGAAGCTTTCTTT.